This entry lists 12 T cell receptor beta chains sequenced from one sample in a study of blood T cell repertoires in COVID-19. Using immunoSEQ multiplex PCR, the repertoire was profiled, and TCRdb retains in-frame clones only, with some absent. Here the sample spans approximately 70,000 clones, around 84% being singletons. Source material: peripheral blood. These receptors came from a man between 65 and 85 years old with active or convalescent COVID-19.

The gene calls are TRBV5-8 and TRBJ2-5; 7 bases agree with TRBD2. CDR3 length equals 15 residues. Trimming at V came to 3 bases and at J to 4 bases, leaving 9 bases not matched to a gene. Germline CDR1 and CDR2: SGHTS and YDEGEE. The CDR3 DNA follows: TGTGCCAGCAGCTGGGGGGGACTAAGCTTAGAGACCCAGTACTTC. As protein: CASSWGGLSLETQYF. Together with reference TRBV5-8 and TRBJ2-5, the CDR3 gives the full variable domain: EAGVTQSPTHLIKTRGQQATLRCSPISGHTSVYWYQQALGLGLQFLLWYDEGEERNRGNFPPRFSGRQFPNYSSELNVNALELEDSALYLCASSWGGLSLETQYFGPGTRLLVL.

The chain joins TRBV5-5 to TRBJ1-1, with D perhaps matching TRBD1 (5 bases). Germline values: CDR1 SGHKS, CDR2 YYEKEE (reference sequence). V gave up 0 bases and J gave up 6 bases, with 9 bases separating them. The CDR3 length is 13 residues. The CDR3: CASSLERGAEAFF. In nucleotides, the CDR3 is TGTGCCAGCAGCTTGGAGCGGGGGGCTGAAGCTTTCTTT. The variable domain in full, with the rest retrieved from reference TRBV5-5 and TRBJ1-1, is DAGVTQSPTHLIKTRGQQVTLRCSPISGHKSVSWYQQVLGQGPQFIFQYYEKEERGRGNFPDRFSARQFPNYSSELNVNALLLGDSALYLCASSLERGAEAFFGQGTRLTVV.

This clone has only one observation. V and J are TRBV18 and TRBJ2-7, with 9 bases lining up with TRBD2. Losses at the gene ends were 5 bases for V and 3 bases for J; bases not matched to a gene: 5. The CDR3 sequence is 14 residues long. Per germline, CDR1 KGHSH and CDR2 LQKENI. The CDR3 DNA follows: TGTGCCAGCTCAGGGACTAGCAGTAACTACGAGCAGTACTTC. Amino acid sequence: CASSGTSSNYEQYF.

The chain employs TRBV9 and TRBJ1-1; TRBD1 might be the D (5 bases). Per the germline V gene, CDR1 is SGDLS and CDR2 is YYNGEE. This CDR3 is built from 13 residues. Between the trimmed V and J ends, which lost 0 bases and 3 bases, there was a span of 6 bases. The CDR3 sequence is CASSVARDTEAFF. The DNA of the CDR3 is TGTGCCAGCAGCGTAGCCAGGGACACTGAAGCTTTCTTT.

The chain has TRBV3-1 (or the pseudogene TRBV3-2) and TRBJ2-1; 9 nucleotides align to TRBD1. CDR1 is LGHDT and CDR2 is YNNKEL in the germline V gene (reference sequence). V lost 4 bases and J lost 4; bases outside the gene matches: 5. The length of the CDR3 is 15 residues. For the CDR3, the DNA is TGTGCCAGCAGCCCAACAGGGGGCGGATACAATGAGCAGTTCTTC. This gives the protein CASSPTGGGYNEQFF.

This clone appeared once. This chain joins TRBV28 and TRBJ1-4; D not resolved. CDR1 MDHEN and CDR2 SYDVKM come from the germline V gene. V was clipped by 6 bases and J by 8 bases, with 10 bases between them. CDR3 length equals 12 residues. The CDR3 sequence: CASRPTEEKLFF. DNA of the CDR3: TGTGCCAGCAGACCCACGGAGGAAAAACTGTTTTTT.

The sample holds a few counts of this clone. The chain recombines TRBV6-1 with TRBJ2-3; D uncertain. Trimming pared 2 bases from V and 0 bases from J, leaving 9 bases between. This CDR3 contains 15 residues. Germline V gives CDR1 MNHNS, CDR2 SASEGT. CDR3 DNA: TGTGCCAGCAGTGAACCCCCTACTAGCACAGATACGCAGTATTTT. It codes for CASSEPPTSTDTQYF.

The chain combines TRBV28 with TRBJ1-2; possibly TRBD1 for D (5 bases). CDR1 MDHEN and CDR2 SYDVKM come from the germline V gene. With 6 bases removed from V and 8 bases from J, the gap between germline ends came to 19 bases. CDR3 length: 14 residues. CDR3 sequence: CASRFVGRDEGYTF. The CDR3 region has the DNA TGTGCCAGCAGGTTTGTTGGCAGGGATGAAGGCTACACCTTC.

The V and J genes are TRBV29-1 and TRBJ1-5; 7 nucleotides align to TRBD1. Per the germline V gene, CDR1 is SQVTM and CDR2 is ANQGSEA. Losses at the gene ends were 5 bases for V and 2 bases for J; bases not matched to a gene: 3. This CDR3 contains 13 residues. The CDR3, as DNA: TGCAGCGTTATAGACAGGGGCAATCAGCCCCAGCATTTT. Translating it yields CSVIDRGNQPQHF.

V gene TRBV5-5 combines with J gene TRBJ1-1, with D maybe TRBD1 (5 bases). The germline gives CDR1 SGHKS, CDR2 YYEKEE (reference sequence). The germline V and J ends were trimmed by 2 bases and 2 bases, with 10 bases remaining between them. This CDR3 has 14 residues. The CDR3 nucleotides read TGTGCCAGCAGCTTATTCGGGGGAAACACTGAAGCTTTCTTT. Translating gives CASSLFGGNTEAFF.

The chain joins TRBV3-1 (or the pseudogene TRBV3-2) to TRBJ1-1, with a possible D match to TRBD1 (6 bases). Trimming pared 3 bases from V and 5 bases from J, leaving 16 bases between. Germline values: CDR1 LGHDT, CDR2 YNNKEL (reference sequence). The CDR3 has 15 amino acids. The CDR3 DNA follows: TGTGCCAGCAGCCACCAGGGGCGGTGGGAAACTGAAGCTTTCTTT. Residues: CASSHQGRWETEAFF.

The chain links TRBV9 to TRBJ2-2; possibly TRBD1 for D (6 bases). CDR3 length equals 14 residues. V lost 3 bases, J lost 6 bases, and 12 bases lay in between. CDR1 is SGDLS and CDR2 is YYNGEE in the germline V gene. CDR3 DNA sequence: TGTGCCAGCAGCGGAACAGGGATCGCCGGGGAGCTGTTTTTT. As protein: CASSGTGIAGELFF.